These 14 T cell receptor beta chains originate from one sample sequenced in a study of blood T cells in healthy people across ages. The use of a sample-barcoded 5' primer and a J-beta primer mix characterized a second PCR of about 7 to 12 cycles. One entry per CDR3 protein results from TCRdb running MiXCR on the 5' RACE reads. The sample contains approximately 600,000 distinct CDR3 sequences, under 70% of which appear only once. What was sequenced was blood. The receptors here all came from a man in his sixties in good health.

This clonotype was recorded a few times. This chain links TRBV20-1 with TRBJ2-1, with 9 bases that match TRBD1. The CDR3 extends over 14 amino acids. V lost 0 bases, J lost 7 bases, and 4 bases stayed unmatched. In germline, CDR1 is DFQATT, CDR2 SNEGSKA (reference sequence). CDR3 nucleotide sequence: TGCAGTGCTAGAGATGACAGGGGGATAAATGAGCAGTTCTTC. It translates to CSARDDRGINEQFF.

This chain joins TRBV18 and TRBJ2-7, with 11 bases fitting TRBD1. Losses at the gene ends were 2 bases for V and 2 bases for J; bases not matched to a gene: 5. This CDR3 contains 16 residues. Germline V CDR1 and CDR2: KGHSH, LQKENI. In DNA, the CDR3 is TGTGCCAGCTCACCAAAAGGACAGGGGGCAACCTACGAGCAGTACTTC. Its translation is CASSPKGQGATYEQYF.

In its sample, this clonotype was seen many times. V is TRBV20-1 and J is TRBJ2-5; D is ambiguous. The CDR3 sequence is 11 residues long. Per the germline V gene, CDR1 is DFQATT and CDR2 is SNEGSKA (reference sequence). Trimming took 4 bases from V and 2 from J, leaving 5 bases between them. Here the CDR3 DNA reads TGCAGTGCTAACCGACAAGAGACCCAGTACTTC. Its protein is CSANRQETQYF.

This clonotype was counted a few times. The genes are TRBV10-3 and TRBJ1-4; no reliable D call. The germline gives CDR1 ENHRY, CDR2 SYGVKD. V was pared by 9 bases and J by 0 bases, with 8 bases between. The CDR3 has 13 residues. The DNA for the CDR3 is TGTGCCATGCAGCGATCAACTAATGAAAAACTGTTTTTT. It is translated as CAMQRSTNEKLFF.

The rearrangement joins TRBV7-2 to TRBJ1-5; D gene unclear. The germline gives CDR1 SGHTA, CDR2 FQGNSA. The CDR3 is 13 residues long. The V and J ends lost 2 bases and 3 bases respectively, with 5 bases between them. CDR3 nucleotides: TGTGCCAGCAGCTTAAGAGCCAATCAGCCCCAGCATTTT. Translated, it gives CASSLRANQPQHF.

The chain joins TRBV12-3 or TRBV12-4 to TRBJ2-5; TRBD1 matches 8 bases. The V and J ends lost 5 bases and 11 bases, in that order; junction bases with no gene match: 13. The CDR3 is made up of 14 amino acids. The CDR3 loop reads CASSPSTGVGEQYF. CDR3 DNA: TGTGCCAGCAGTCCATCGACAGGGGTTGGTGAGCAGTACTTC.

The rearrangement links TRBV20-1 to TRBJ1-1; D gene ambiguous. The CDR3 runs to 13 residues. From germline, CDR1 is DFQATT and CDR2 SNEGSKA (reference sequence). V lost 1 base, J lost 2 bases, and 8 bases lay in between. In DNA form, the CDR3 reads TGCAGTGCTAGAGGGTACGTAAACACTGAAGCTTTCTTT. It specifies CSARGYVNTEAFF.

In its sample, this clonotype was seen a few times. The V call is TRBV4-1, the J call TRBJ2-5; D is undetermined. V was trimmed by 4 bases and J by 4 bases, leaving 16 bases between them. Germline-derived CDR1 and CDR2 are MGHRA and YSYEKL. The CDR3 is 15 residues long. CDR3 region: CASSRLHVVLETQYF. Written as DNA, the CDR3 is TGCGCCAGCAGCCGACTTCATGTGGTTCTAGAGACCCAGTACTTC.

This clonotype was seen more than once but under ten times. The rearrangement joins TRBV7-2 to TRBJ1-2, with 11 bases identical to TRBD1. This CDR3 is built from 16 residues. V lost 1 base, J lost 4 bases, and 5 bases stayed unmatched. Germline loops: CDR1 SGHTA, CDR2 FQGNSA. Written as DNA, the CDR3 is TGTGCCAGCAGCTTAGTTTCCGGGACAGGGGGCTATGGCTACACCTTC. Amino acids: CASSLVSGTGGYGYTF.

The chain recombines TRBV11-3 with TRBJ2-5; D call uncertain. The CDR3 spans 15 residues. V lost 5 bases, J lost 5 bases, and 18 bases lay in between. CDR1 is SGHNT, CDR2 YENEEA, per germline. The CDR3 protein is CASSLPGPPMETQYF. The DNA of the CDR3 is TGTGCCAGCAGCCTACCGGGCCCCCCCATGGAGACCCAGTACTTC.

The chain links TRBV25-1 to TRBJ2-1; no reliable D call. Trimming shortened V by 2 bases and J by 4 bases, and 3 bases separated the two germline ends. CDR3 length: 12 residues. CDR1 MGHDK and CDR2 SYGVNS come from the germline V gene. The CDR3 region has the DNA TGTGCCAGCAGTGAAAATTACAATGAGCAGTTCTTC. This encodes CASSENYNEQFF.

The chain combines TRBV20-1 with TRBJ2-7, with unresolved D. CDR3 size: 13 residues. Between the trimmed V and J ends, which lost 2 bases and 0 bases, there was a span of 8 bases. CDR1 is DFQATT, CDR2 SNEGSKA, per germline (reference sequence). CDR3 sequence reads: CSARRTVSYEQYF. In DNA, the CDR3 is TGCAGTGCTAGAAGGACCGTCTCCTACGAGCAGTACTTC.

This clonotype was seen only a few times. The CDR3 nucleotides are TGCAGTGCTAGAGTGGCGGGGGACACAGATACGCAGTATTTT. This encodes CSARVAGDTDTQYF. The rearrangement joins TRBV20-1 to TRBJ2-3, with TRBD2 matching over 7 bases. The CDR3 is made up of 14 amino acids. Trimming took 1 base from V and 2 from J; bases not matched to a gene: 3. Germline V gives CDR1 DFQATT, CDR2 SNEGSKA (reference sequence).

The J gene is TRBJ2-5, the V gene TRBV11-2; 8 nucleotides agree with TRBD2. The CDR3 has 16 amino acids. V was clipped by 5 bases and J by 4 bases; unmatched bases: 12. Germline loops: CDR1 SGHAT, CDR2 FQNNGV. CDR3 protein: CASSPPPGLVSETQYF. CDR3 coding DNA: TGTGCCAGCAGCCCCCCCCCGGGACTAGTGTCAGAGACCCAGTACTTC.